Listed here are 2 T cell receptor beta chains from one sample, sequenced in a study of T cell responses to AZD1222 COVID-19 vaccine. Clones were sequenced by immunoSEQ multiplex PCR, and TCRdb holds only the in-frame ones, with some missing. Of 130,000 to 150,000 clones in the sample, around nine tenths were seen once. Specimen: peripheral blood, collected on day 0 of AZD1222 vaccination. Receptor source: an adult in good health.

This chain uses TRBV27 with TRBJ1-3; 7 bases line up with TRBD1. The J segment lost 7 bases and the V segment lost 2 bases, leaving 11 bases of the junction unmatched. The CDR3 runs to 16 residues. Per the germline V gene, CDR1 is MNHEY and CDR2 is SMNVEV (reference sequence). CDR3 in DNA: TGTGCCAGCAGTTTAAGATCGGGAGGACAGGAGAACACCATATATTTT. Translation: CASSLRSGGQENTIYF.

The chain recombines TRBV5-1 with TRBJ2-2; 10 nucleotides agree with TRBD2. CDR1 and CDR2 from the germline V gene are SGHRS and YFSETQ. The CDR3 sequence is 16 residues long. V trimming: 2 bases; J trimming: 7 bases; junction bases outside the gene matches: 8. CDR3 DNA sequence: TGCGCCAGCAGCTTTTCTAGCGGGAGAGGTAACGGGGAGCTGTTTTTT. This codes for CASSFSSGRGNGELFF.